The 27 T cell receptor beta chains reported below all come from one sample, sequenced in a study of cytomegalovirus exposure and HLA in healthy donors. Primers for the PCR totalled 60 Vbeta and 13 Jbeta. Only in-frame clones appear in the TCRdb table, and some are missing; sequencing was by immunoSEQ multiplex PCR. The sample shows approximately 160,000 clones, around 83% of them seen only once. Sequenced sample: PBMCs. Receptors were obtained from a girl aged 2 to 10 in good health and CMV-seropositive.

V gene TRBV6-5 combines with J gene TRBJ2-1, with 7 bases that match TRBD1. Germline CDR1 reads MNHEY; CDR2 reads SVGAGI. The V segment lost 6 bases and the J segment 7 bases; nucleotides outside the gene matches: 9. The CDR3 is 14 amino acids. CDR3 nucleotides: TGTGCCAGCAGCCCCTGGACAGGTCCTAATGAGCAGTTCTTC. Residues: CASSPWTGPNEQFF.

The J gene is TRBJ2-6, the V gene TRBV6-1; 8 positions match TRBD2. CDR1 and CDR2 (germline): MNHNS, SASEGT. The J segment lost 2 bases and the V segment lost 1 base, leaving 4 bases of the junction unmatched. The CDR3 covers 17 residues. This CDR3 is CASSEVAGGAGANVLTF. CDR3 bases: TGTGCCAGCAGTGAAGTCGCGGGAGGAGCTGGGGCCAACGTCCTGACTTTC.

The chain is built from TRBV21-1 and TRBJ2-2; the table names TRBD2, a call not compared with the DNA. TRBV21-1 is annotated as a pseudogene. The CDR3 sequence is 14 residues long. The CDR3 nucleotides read TGTCGAGGGGCTAGCGGGAGAATAACCGGGGAGCTGTTTTTT. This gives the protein CRGASGRITGELFF.

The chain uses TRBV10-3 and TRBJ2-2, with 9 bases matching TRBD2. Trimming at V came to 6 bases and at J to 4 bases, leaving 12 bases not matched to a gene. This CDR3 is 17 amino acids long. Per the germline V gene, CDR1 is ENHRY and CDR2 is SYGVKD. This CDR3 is CAIRDAVAGEVTGELFF. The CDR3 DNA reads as TGTGCCATCAGGGACGCCGTAGCGGGAGAGGTCACCGGGGAGCTGTTTTTT.

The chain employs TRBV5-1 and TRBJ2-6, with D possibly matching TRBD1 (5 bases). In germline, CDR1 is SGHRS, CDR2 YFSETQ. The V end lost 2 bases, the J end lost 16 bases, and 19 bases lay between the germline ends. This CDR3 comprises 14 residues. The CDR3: CASSFSGREGFLTF. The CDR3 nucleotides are TGCGCCAGCAGCTTCTCCGGCAGGGAAGGCTTTCTGACTTTC.

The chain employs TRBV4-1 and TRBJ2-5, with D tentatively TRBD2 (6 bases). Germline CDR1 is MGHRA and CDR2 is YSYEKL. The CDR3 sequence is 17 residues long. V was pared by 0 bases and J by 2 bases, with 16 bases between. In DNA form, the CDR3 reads TGCGCCAGCAGCCAAGACGGGAGCGGGCCAGTTCAAGAGACCCAGTACTTC. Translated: CASSQDGSGPVQETQYF.

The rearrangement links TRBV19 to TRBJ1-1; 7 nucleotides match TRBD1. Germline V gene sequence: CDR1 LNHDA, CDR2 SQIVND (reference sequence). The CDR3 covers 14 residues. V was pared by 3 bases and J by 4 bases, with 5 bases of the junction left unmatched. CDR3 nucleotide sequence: TGTGCCAGTAGTATCAAGGGGGCAGGCACTGAAGCTTTCTTT. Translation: CASSIKGAGTEAFF.

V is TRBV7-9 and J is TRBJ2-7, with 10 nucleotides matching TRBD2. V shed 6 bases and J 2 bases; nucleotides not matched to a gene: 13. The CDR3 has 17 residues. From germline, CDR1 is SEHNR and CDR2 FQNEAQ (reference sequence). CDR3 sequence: CASSQSSGSENAYEQYF. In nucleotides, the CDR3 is TGTGCCAGCAGTCAATCTAGCGGGAGCGAGAACGCCTACGAGCAGTACTTC. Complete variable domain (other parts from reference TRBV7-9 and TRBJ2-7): DTGVSQNPRHKITKRGQNVTFRCDPISEHNRLYWYRQTLGQGPEFLTYFQNEAQLEKSRLLSDRFSAERPKGSFSTLEIQRTEQGDSAMYLCASSQSSGSENAYEQYFGPGTRLTVT.

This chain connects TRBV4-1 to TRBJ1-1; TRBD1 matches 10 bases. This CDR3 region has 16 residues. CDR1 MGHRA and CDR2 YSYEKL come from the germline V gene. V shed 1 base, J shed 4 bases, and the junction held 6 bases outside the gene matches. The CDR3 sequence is CASSQGQGAGGTEAFF. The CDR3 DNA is TGCGCCAGCAGCCAAGGACAGGGGGCAGGAGGCACTGAAGCTTTCTTT.

CDR3 DNA sequence: TGTGCCAGCAGAACAGGGGGCACTGAAGCTTTCTTT. This encodes CASRTGGTEAFF. V and J are TRBV28 and TRBJ1-1; TRBD1 aligns across 8 bases. V lost 6 bases, J lost 4 bases, and 1 base stayed unmatched. Per germline, CDR1 MDHEN and CDR2 SYDVKM. CDR3 length: 12 amino acids.

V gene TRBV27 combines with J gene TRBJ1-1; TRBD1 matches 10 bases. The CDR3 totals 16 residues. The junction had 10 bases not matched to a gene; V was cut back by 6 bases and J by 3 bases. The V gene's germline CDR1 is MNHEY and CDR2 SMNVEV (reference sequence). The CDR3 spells CASSSDRGRWYTEAFF. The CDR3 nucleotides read TGTGCCAGCAGCTCAGACAGGGGGCGTTGGTACACTGAAGCTTTCTTT.

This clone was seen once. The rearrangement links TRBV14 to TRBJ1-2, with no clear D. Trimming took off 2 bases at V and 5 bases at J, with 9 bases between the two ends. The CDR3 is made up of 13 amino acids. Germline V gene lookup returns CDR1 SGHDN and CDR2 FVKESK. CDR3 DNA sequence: TGTGCCAGCAGCCAACTATCGGGTTATGGCTACACCTTC. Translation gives CASSQLSGYGYTF.

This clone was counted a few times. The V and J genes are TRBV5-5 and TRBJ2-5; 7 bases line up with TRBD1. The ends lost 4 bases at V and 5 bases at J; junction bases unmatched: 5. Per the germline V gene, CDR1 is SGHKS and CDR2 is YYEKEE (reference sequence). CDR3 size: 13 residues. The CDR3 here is CASSRTRGETQYF. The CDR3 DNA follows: TGTGCCAGCAGCAGAACCAGGGGGGAGACCCAGTACTTC.

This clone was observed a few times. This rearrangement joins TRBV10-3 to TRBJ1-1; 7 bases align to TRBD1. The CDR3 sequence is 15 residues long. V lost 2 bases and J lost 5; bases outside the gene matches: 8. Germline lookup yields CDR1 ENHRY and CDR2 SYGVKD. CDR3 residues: CAISELGQGETEAFF. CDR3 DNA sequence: TGTGCCATCAGTGAGCTAGGGCAGGGGGAGACTGAAGCTTTCTTT.

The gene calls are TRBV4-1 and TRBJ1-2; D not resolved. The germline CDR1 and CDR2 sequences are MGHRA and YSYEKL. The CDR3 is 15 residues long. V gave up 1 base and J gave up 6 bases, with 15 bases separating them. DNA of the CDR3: TGCGCCAGCAGCCAAGTAACCGGGTCCTCTAATGGCTACACCTTC. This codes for CASSQVTGSSNGYTF.

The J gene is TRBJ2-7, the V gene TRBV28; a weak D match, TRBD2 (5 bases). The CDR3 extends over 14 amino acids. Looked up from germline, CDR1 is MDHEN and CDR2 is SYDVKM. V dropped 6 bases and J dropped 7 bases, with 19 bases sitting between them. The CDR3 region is CASRNPSGLREQYF. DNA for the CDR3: TGTGCCAGCAGAAACCCAAGCGGCCTAAGAGAGCAGTACTTC.

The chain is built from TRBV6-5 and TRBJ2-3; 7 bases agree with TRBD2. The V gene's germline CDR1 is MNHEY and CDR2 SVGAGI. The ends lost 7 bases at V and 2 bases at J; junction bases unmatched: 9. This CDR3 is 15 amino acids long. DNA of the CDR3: TGTGCCAGCAAAGGCGGCGGGAGCTTCACAGATACGCAGTATTTT. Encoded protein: CASKGGGSFTDTQYF.

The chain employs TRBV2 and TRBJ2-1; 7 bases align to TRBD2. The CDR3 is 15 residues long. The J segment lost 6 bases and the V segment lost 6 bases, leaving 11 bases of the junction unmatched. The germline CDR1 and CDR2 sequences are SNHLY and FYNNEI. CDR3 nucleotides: TGTGCCAGCAGGGACCGGGGGTCGGGGGGCAATGAGCAGTTCTTC. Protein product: CASRDRGSGGNEQFF.

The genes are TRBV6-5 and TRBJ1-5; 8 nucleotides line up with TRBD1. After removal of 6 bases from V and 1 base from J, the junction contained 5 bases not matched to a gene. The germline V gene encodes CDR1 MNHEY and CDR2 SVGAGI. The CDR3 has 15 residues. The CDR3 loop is CASRLTGGSNQPQHF. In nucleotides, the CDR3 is TGTGCCAGCAGGCTAACAGGGGGAAGCAATCAGCCCCAGCATTTT.

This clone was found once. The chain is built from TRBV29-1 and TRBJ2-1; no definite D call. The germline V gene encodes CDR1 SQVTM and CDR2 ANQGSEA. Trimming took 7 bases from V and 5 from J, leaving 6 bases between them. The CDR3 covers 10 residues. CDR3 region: CSATDNEQFF. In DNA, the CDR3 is TGCAGCGCCACAGACAATGAGCAGTTCTTC.

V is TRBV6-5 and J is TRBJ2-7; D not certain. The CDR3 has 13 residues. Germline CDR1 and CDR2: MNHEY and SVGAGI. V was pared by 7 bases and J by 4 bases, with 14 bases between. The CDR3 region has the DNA TGTGCCAGCATGGTTACTACTAATTACGAGCAGTACTTC. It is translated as CASMVTTNYEQYF.

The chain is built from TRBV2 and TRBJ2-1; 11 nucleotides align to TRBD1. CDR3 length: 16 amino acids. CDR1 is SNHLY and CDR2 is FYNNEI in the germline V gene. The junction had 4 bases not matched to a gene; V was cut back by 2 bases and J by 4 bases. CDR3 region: CASSETGQGAYNEQFF. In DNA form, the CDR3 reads TGTGCCAGCAGTGAAACCGGACAGGGGGCTTACAATGAGCAGTTCTTC.

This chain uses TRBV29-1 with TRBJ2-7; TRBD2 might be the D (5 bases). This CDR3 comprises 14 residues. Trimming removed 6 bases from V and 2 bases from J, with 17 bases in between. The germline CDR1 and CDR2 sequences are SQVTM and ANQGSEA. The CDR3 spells CSVYPGEVPYEQYF. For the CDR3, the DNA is TGCAGCGTATACCCCGGGGAAGTTCCCTACGAGCAGTACTTC.

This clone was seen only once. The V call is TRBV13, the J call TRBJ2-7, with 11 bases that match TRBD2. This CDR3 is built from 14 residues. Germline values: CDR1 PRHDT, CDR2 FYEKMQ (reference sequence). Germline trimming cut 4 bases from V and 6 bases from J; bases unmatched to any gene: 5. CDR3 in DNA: TGTGCCAGCAGCTGGGCTAGCGGGAGGCCCGAGCAGTACTTC. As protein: CASSWASGRPEQYF.

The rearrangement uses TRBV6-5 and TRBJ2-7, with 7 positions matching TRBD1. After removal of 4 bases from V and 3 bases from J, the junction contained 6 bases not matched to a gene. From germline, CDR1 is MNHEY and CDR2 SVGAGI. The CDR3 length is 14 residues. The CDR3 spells CASSSLTGNYEQYF. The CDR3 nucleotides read TGTGCCAGCAGTTCTCTGACAGGGAACTACGAGCAGTACTTC.

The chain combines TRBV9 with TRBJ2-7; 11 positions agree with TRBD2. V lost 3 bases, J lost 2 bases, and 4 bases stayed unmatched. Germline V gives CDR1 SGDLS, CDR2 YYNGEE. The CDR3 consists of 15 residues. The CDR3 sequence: CASSASSGRTYEQYF. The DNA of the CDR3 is TGTGCCAGCAGCGCATCTAGCGGGAGGACCTACGAGCAGTACTTC.

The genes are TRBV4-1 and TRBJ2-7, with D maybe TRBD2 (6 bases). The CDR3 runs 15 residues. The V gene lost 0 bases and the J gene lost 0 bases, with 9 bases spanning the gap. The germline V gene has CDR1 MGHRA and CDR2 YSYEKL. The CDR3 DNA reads TGCGCCAGCAGCCAAGAGGGGGGAAGCTCCTACGAGCAGTACTTC. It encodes CASSQEGGSSYEQYF.